A single T cell receptor (beta chain) is shown here with its context. Its antigen is still unknown. Per-base qualities were not stored, and no clone one base away is much larger. For sequencing of the TCRbeta CDR3 region, genomic DNA was extracted from the sorted cells. The immunoSEQ Assay was used to sequence the TCRbeta CDR3 regions. As stored in TCRdb, this immuneACCESS dataset retains in-frame rearrangements with V and J assigned. A fraction of the clones does not appear; measured against another copy, unresolved V genes explain less than half of the discrepancy, and the remainder lacks a known reason. For this sample there are some 51,000 clones; approximately 80% appear just once. In total, the top ten clones hold 2% to 2.5% of the sample. The source of the sample is a study of OX40 agonist ivuxolimab in advanced cancers. Describing the broader study: The costimulatory receptor OX40 (CD134) was targeted by ivuxolimab, a fully human IgG2 agonistic monoclonal antibody. Intravenous ivuxolimab was administered to patients every 2 weeks at six dose levels: 0.01, 0.1, 0.3, 1.5, 3 and 10 mg/kg. Partial responses were achieved by three dose-escalation patients, of whom one had hepatocellular carcinoma and two had cutaneous melanoma. The paper covers the monotherapy dose-escalation part of the phase I ivuxolimab trial, which included N ≈ 50 patients. In the dose-escalation cohort, around 80% of patients were male, and the mean age was approximately 60 years with a range of roughly 20 to 85. The purpose of peripheral TCRbeta sequencing was to test whether ivuxolimab changed TCR sequence diversity and led to clonal T-cell expansion. Of the 50 or so patients in dose escalation, around 20 had hepatocellular carcinoma, some 15 had melanoma, 9 had renal cell carcinoma and 9 had head and neck cancer. Patients were allowed to have had prior anti-PD-1, anti-PD-L1 or anti-CTLA-4 therapy, and roughly 40% of the dose-escalation patients had previously received checkpoint inhibitors.

Overall study outcomes, separate from this receptor: Low levels of normalized T-cell clonal expansion were also shown by some nonresponding patients. In partial responders in the 0.1-3.0 mg/kg groups, normalized peripheral clonal expansion was found to be among the lowest, especially among CD8+ T cells. After ivuxolimab, CD8+ T cells had more expanded clones than CD4+ T cells on average. At doses of 0.1 to 3.0 mg/kg, clonal expansion of both CD4+ and CD8+ blood T cells was observed from baseline to week 6. Antigen specificity was not determined for the clonally expanded peripheral T cells.

The trial excluded patients who had a history of autoimmune disease or were on systemic immunosuppression. Peripheral blood for TCR sequencing was collected from all dose cohorts at baseline, on cycle 4 day 1, and on cycle 7 day 1. Samples were obtained from an open-label, multicenter, first-in-human phase I dose-escalation trial of ivuxolimab. Adults with locally advanced or metastatic melanoma, renal cell, hepatocellular, or head and neck squamous cell carcinoma were enrolled in the trial. Before TCR sequencing, CD4+ and CD8+ T cells were separately sorted from peripheral blood. From its cysteine to its phenylalanine, the CDR3 spans 13 amino acids. Only the CDR3 DNA is retained, 39 bases long and in frame from the first base. A distance of 15 bases separates the germline ends of V and J, which lose 6 bases and 9 bases respectively. The germline V gene gives CDR1 as MNHEY and CDR2 as SVGAGI.

The sequence is built from TRBV6-5 and TRBJ2-1; the best D guess is TRBD1, with 5 bases matching. This clonotype was obtained from an adult with an advanced solid tumor such as melanoma, head and neck, liver or kidney cancer. The input for sequencing was CD4+ or CD8+ T cells sorted from blood, taken in a trial of the OX40 agonist ivuxolimab. The DNA sequence is TGTGCCAGCAGCGACGGACACCGGAGTGAGCAGTTCTTC. This sequence encodes CASSDGHRSEQFF.